Below, 5 T cell receptor beta chains from the same sample are listed, as sequenced in a study of T cells in Graves' hyperthyroidism and ophthalmopathy. The source material, RNA transcripts, was used to amplify TCR beta CDR3 regions. Primed by the HTBI set, a first-round RT-PCR was run on the TCR CDR3. MiXCR was run by TCRdb on the multiplex PCR reads, yielding one entry per CDR3 protein. The table has around 280,000 distinct CDR3 sequences, approximately 14% seen once. Sequenced input: blood. These receptors came from a woman in her thirties or forties with Graves' hyperthyroidism.

This clonotype was seen many times. The chain links TRBV5-4 to TRBJ2-3; 11 positions agree with TRBD2. V dropped 4 bases and J dropped 0; count of bases not matched to a gene: 4. The length of the CDR3 is 16 residues. Per the germline V gene, CDR1 is SGHNT and CDR2 is YYREEE (reference sequence). CDR3: CASSPGLAASTDTQYF. The CDR3 DNA sequence: TGTGCCAGCAGCCCGGGACTAGCGGCTAGCACAGATACGCAGTATTTT.

Ten or more counts support this clonotype. V gene TRBV20-1 combines with J gene TRBJ1-1; maybe TRBD1 (5 bases). Germline CDR1 is DFQATT and CDR2 is SNEGSKA (reference sequence). V gave up 5 bases and J gave up 6 bases, with 19 bases separating them. This CDR3 is 14 amino acids long. The CDR3 loop reads CSAYPRGRGAEAFF. The CDR3 bases are TGCAGTGCTTATCCGCGTGGGAGAGGGGCTGAAGCTTTCTTT.

This clonotype was recorded at least ten times. This chain joins TRBV18 and TRBJ1-1; TRBD1 matches 8 bases. Per germline, CDR1 KGHSH and CDR2 LQKENI. This CDR3 comprises 12 residues. V shed 3 bases, J shed 7 bases, and the junction held 1 base outside the gene matches. The DNA for the CDR3 is TGTGCCAGCTCACCGGACAGGGTTGAAGCTTTCTTT. This gives the protein CASSPDRVEAFF.

This clonotype has ten or more counts. The chain has TRBV7-9 and TRBJ1-1; no clear D. The CDR3 is 13 residues long. Germline loops: CDR1 SEHNR, CDR2 FQNEAQ (reference sequence). V was pared by 4 bases and J by 3 bases, with 9 bases between. The CDR3 coding sequence is TGTGCCAGCAGCTCTCAAAGGGACACTGAAGCTTTCTTT. This codes for CASSSQRDTEAFF.

This clonotype appeared many times. The chain is built from TRBV6-6 and TRBJ2-2; D is uncertain. The CDR3 loop spans 13 amino acids. Trimming stripped 0 bases from V and 5 bases from J, with 4 bases between. Germline-derived CDR1 and CDR2 are MNHNY and SVGAGI (reference sequence). CDR3 DNA sequence: TGTGCCAGCAGTTACTCGATAACCGGGGAGCTGTTTTTT. This translates into CASSYSITGELFF.